These T cell receptor beta chains were read from a single sample in a study of T-cell reconstitution after alpha-beta-depleted transplantation in children. TCRdb used MiXCR to reprocess the PCR reads, holding one entry per CDR3 protein. This table has some 8,200 distinct CDR3 sequences, about 13% appearing once. The source material was PBMCs, mostly from graft donor cells, sampled 60 days after TCRalphabeta/CD19-depleted stem cell transplant. These receptors were taken from a patient aged 2-10 years who had a stem cell transplant for inherited bone marrow failure, so the T cells may come from the graft donor. Each CDR3 is given with its conserved first and last residue. A D gene is named only where the DNA matches it firmly. The size entry is marked missing in some rows and otherwise reads once, few, many or a size class.

V,J,D,size,DNA,CDR3
TRBV28,TRBJ1-6,.,many,TGTGCCAGCAGAGACAGGAGAAGAACACCCCTCCACTTT,CASRDRRRTPLHF
TRBV28,TRBJ2-3,.,medium-sized,TGTGCCAGCAGTTTAGGGGATTACACAGATACGCAGTATTTT,CASSLGDYTDTQYF
TRBV11-2,TRBJ2-7,.,many,TGTGCCAGCAGGCTGGGGTGGGGCGAGCAGTACTTC,CASRLGWGEQYF
TRBV10-3,TRBJ1-3,.,many,TGTGCCATCAGGGGCGGGGCACGAAACACCATATATTTT,CAIRGGARNTIYF
TRBV7-8,TRBJ2-7,.,many,TGTGCCAGCAGCTTGGGACCGCTCTACGAGCAGTACTTC,CASSLGPLYEQYF
TRBV6-1,TRBJ2-5,TRBD1,many,TGTGCCAGCAGTGCGGGGGACAGGGGTCTTCACGAGACCCAGTACTTC,CASSAGDRGLHETQYF
TRBV7-6,TRBJ2-5,.,medium-sized,TGTGCCAGCAGCTTAGTTGTGACCCGGGAGACCCAGTACTTC,CASSLVVTRETQYF
TRBV4-3,TRBJ2-7,TRBD2,many,TGCGCCAGCAGGAGGGAACTAGCGGGAGGTAACTCCTACGAGCAGTACTTC,CASRRELAGGNSYEQYF
TRBV5-6,TRBJ2-7,.,medium-sized,TGTGCCAGCACCATCCTGACCATTTACGAGCAGTACTTC,CASTILTIYEQYF
TRBV12-3/TRBV12-4,TRBJ2-6,.,medium-sized,TGTGCCAGCGGAGTCCACTCTGGGGCCAACGTCCTGACTTTC,CASGVHSGANVLTF
TRBV4-3,TRBJ2-5,.,many,TGCGCCAGCAGCCAAGATTTGGAAACAGTCCTTTACTTC,CASSQDLETVLYF
TRBV5-1,TRBJ1-1,.,many,TGCGCCAGCAGCTTGGAGAGCACTGAAGCTTTCTTT,CASSLESTEAFF
TRBV5-1,TRBJ2-7,.,many,TGCGCCAGCAGCTTGTCCAATCGTGGCGAGCAGTACTTC,CASSLSNRGEQYF
TRBV7-9,TRBJ2-3,.,many,TGTGCCAGCAGCTTCTTCGGGGGCACAGATACGCAGTATTTT,CASSFFGGTDTQYF
TRBV28,TRBJ1-1,.,many,TGTGCCAGCAGTTTTAAAGGGGTCCGGATGAACACTGAAGCTTTCTTT,CASSFKGVRMNTEAFF
TRBV10-3,TRBJ2-2,TRBD1,many,TGTGCCATCAGAGGGGACAGGGGATCCTACACCGGGGAGCTGTTTTTT,CAIRGDRGSYTGELFF
TRBV9,TRBJ1-2,TRBD1,many,TGTGCCAGCAGCGCCCAACAGGGGGCGAACTATGGCTACACCTTC,CASSAQQGANYGYTF
TRBV24-1,TRBJ2-1,.,many,TGTGCCAGCTACAATGAGCAGTTCTTC,CASYNEQFF
TRBV11-2,TRBJ2-3,.,.,TGTGCCAGCACCCCTCGTGCTAGCACAGATACGCAGTATTTT,CASTPRASTDTQYF
TRBV2,TRBJ2-1,TRBD2,many,TGTGCCAGCCTCTTTACTAGCGGGGGGATATACAATGAGCAGTTCTTC,CASLFTSGGIYNEQFF
TRBV7-9,TRBJ1-4,.,medium-sized,TGTGCCAGCAGCCACATCGACAGATTCGATGCAACTAATGAAAAACTGTTTTTT,CASSHIDRFDATNEKLFF
TRBV7-9,TRBJ2-3,.,many,TGTGCCAGCAGCTTAGTAAGCACAGATACGCAGTATTTT,CASSLVSTDTQYF
TRBV12-3/TRBV12-4,TRBJ1-2,TRBD1,many,TGTGCCAGCAGCTTGGGACAGCGTGATTATGGCTACACCTTC,CASSLGQRDYGYTF
TRBV2,TRBJ2-2,TRBD1,.,TGTACCTTCAGTTCCTGGACAGGGGGAGACACCGGGGAGCTGTTTTTT,CTFSSWTGGDTGELFF
TRBV7-9,TRBJ1-5,.,many,TGTGCCAGCAGCATCGGGGGAAGTGGGAGCAATCAGCCCCAGCATTTT,CASSIGGSGSNQPQHF
TRBV4-2,TRBJ2-5,.,.,TGTGCCATCAGACCCGGGCTAGGGGGTCGGGAGACCCAGTACTTC,CAIRPGLGGRETQYF
TRBV13,TRBJ1-4,.,.,TGTGCCAGCAGCCCTCGTCCTAATGAAAAACTGTTTTTT,CASSPRPNEKLFF
TRBV7-9,TRBJ2-1,.,.,TGTGCCATGGGCCCTGGCGTCTCGAGCTCCTACAATGAGCAGTTCTTC,CAMGPGVSSSYNEQFF
TRBV7-9,TRBJ1-2,.,many,TGTGCCAGCAGCGGCCGCACGGGAATGCATGGCTACACCTTC,CASSGRTGMHGYTF
TRBV20-1,TRBJ2-1,.,.,TGCAGTGCTAGAAGAGGGGAAAGCTCCTACAATGAGCAGTTCTTC,CSARRGESSYNEQFF
TRBV7-9,TRBJ2-7,TRBD2,many,TGTGCCAGCAGCTCAAGACTAGCGGGAGGACACGAGCAGTACTTC,CASSSRLAGGHEQYF
TRBV6-5,TRBJ2-1,TRBD2,many,TGTGCCAGCAGTTACGATTTAGCGGGAAGCTCCTACAATGAGCAGTTCTTC,CASSYDLAGSSYNEQFF
TRBV20-1,TRBJ2-1,TRBD2,many,TGCAGTGAATTGGCGGGAGGGACTTACAATGAGCAGTTCTTC,CSELAGGTYNEQFF
TRBV6-2/TRBV6-3,TRBJ2-1,.,many,TGTGCCAGCAACGGGGAGAAGGGGTATGATGAGCAGTTCTTC,CASNGEKGYDEQFF
TRBV9,TRBJ2-3,.,many,TGTGCCAGCAGCGTAGCTACCGGGGATACGCAGTATTTT,CASSVATGDTQYF
TRBV5-1,TRBJ2-1,.,many,TGCGCCAGCAGCCCCCCGGGACTCCTCTCCTACAATGAGCAGTTCTTC,CASSPPGLLSYNEQFF
TRBV28,TRBJ1-2,TRBD1,many,TGTGCCAGCAGTCCATGGGACAGGGCTAACTATGGCTACACCTTC,CASSPWDRANYGYTF
TRBV5-1,TRBJ2-6,.,many,TGCGCCAGCCGTTACTCTGGGGCCAACGTCCTGACTTTC,CASRYSGANVLTF
TRBV7-8,TRBJ2-3,TRBD2,many,TGTGCCAGCAGCTTACCGGGACTAGCGGGAGCAGATACGCAGTATTTT,CASSLPGLAGADTQYF
TRBV12-3/TRBV12-4,TRBJ1-5,TRBD1,many,TGTGCCAGCAGTTTTGCAGGGGGCGGCCAGCCCCAGCATTTT,CASSFAGGGQPQHF
TRBV28,TRBJ1-1,.,many,TGTGCCAGCAGTTTATATTTCTCTGGGGCTTTCTTT,CASSLYFSGAFF
TRBV4-3,TRBJ1-3,.,many,TGCGCCAGCAGCCAAGCCCCGTCCTCTGGAAACACCATATATTTT,CASSQAPSSGNTIYF
TRBV5-6,TRBJ1-2,.,many,TGTGCCAGCAGCCCCCCGACAGTCCCTTACGGCTACACCTTC,CASSPPTVPYGYTF